This TCR beta chain was retrieved from a study of cytomegalovirus exposure and HLA in healthy donors. Clones were sequenced by immunoSEQ multiplex PCR, and TCRdb holds only the in-frame ones, with some missing. Among 65,000 to 75,000 clones, under 96% were seen once, and the ten largest hold roughly 4.3%. Study-level results: According to the study, around 180 TCR beta chains were cytomegalovirus-associated. Across donors, most TCRs were seen rarely, yet some public ones were widespread.

This CDR3 has 16 residues. V lost 6 bases, J lost 2 bases, and 20 bases lay in between. The germline V gene encodes CDR1 LNHDA and CDR2 SQIVND (reference sequence). A remark on this clone: The antigen is unknown.

Material: PBMCs. The sequence was collected from a woman younger than 30 in good health and CMV-seropositive. This chain uses TRBV19 with TRBJ2-7; possible D gene TRBD2, 5 bases. The CDR3 bases are TGTGCCAGTAGCCCTCGGGGAAGGCTGGGCCCCTACGAGCAGTACTTC. This translates into CASSPRGRLGPYEQYF.